The TCR beta chain described here comes from a study of OX40 agonist ivuxolimab in advanced cancers. The overall study: Dose-escalation patients were diagnosed with hepatocellular carcinoma, melanoma, renal cell cancer or head and neck cancer. The mean age was approximately 60 years, ranging from about 20 to 90, with about 87% of participants male. Whole-study results and caveats: Expansion of clones was among the lowest in partial responders at 0.1-3.0 mg/kg.

Sequencing was performed with immunoSEQ multiplex PCR; in TCRdb, only in-frame clones are kept and a portion is missing. The repertoire includes over 9,500 clones, 80% to 95% of them detected once, and around three quarters sits in the top ten. Only a few counts were recorded for this clone. Its antigen remains unidentified. V shed 0 bases and J shed 0 bases, with 7 bases lying between them. The CDR3 consists of 15 residues. The germline V gene has CDR1 SGHRS and CDR2 YFSETQ. This TCR derives from an adult with an advanced solid tumor such as melanoma, head and neck, liver or kidney cancer. The starting material was CD4+ or CD8+ T cells sorted from blood, obtained in a trial of the OX40 agonist ivuxolimab. The chain is built from TRBV5-1 and TRBJ2-1; D is unresolved. The CDR3 nucleotides are TGCGCCAGCAGCTTGGTAGATCCCTCCTACAATGAGCAGTTCTTC. Translation gives CASSLVDPSYNEQFF.